The clone carrying this TCR beta chain occurred once. Sequencing used immunoSEQ multiplex PCR; TCRdb keeps in-frame clones, though not all of them. The table includes roughly 120,000 clones, 70% to 90% detected once. This sample was taken from a study of T cell responses to AZD1222 COVID-19 vaccine. V shed 6 bases and J 6 bases; nucleotides not matched to a gene: 11. CDR3 length: 16 amino acids. CDR1 and CDR2 from the germline V gene are MNHNY and SVGAGI (reference sequence). This clonotype originated in an adult in good health. The input for sequencing was peripheral blood, taken on day 0 of AZD1222 vaccination. The genes are TRBV6-6 and TRBJ2-3, with 11 positions matching TRBD2. CDR3 sequence (DNA): TGTGCCAGCAGCCCCCTAGCGGGAGGTAGGACGGATACGCAGTATTTT. This codes for CASSPLAGGRTDTQYF.